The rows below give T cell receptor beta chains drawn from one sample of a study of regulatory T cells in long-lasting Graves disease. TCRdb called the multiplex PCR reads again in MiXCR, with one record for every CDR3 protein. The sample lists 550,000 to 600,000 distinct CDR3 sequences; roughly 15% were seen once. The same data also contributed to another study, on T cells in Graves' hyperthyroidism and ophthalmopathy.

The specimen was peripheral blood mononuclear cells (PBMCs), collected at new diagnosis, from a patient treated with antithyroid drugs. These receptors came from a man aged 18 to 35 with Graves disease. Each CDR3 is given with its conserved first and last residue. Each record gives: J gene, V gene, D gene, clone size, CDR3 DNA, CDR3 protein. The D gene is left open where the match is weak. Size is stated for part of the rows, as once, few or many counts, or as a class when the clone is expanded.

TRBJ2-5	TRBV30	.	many	TGTGCCTGGAGTGTACTAGGAGAAGAGACCCAGTACTTC	CAWSVLGEETQYF
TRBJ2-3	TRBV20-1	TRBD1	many	TGCAGTGCGGACTTACAGGGGGCTGGAGATACGCAGTATTTT	CSADLQGAGDTQYF
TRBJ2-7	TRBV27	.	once	TGTGCCAGCAGCCCTCGAGGGAACGAGCAGTACTTC	CASSPRGNEQYF
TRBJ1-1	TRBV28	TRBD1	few	TGTGCCAGCAGTTTATACCGACAGGGGGAATTTCGCTTT	CASSLYRQGEFRF
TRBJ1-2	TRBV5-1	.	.	TGCGCCACCACAGTGACACCGGGACCGACATACTATGGCTACACCTTC	CATTVTPGPTYYGYTF
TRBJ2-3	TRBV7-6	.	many	TGTGCCAGCAGTTCACTAGACGGGGGACAGCTGACAGATACGCAGTATTTT	CASSSLDGGQLTDTQYF
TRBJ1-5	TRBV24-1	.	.	TGTGCCACCAGTGGGCCCCATCAATGGTGGGGAGTCAATCAGCCCCAGCATTTT	CATSGPHQWWGVNQPQHF
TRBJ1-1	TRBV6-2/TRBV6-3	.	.	TGTGCCAGCAGACCCGGAACCGGGGCTTTCTTT	CASRPGTGAFF
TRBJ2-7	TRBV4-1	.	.	TGCGCCAGCAGCCAAGCAGGGAGCTACGAGCAGTACTTC	CASSQAGSYEQYF
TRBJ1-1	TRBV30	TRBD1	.	TGTCCCTGGAGGATACAGGGGGCGGTCACTGAAGCTTTCTTT	CPWRIQGAVTEAFF
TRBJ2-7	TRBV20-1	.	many	TGCAGTGCTAGAGCCCCTCGTGGCTACTACGAGCAGTACTTC	CSARAPRGYYEQYF
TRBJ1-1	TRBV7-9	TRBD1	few	TGTGCCAGCAGCCCTGGGGGGACAGAGAACACTGAAGCTTTCTTT	CASSPGGTENTEAFF
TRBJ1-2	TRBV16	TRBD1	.	TGTGCCAGCAGCCAATCCGGGACAGCCTTTTCCTATGGCTACACCTTC	CASSQSGTAFSYGYTF
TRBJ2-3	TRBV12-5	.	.	TGTGCTAGTGGTCTACCGGTGGGTACGCAGTATTTT	CASGLPVGTQYF
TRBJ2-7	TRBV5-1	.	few	TGCGCCAGCAGCTTGGAGGACTACCGACGGCAGTACTTC	CASSLEDYRRQYF
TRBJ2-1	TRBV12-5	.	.	TGTGCTAGTGGCCCCGTCGACGGGACTTCGGGATCTGAGCAGTTCTTC	CASGPVDGTSGSEQFF
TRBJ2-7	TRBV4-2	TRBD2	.	TGTGCCAGCAGCCAAGATCCCCTTCAGCGGGAGATCATCTACGAGCAGTACTTC	CASSQDPLQREIIYEQYF
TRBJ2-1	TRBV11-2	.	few	TGTGCCAGCAGCCAAGATACAGTCTACAATGAGCAGTTCTTC	CASSQDTVYNEQFF
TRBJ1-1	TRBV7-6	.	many	TGTGCCAGCAGCTTAGAGGCAAACACTGAAGCTTTCTTT	CASSLEANTEAFF
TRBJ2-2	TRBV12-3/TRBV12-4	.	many	TGTGCCAGCAGCTTAGCGGCGAACACCGGGGAGCTGTTTTTT	CASSLAANTGELFF
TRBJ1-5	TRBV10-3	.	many	TGTGCCATCAGTGATCCGGGACTCATTCCAAGAAGGCAGCCCCAGCATTTT	CAISDPGLIPRRQPQHF
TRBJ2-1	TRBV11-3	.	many	TGTGCCAGCAGCTCCGAATACCTTAATGAGCAGTTCTTC	CASSSEYLNEQFF
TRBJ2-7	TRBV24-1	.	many	TGTGCCACCAGTGATTTGTCGCCGAGGGGTTTCCACGAGCAGTACTTC	CATSDLSPRGFHEQYF
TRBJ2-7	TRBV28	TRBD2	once	TGTGCCAGCAGTTGGGGGACTAGCGCTCGCTACGAGCAGTACTTC	CASSWGTSARYEQYF
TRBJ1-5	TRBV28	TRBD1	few	TGTGCCAGCAGTCACAGGGGGCCCTATCAGCCCCAGCATTTT	CASSHRGPYQPQHF
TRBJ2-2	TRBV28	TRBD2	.	TGTGCCAGCAGTTCCGTTCCCTGGGGCGCGGGAGGCCTGAACACCGGGGAGCTGTTTTTT	CASSSVPWGAGGLNTGELFF
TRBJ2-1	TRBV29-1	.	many	TGCAGCGTTGAAGCGAGGGCGGGATCGAATGAGCAGTTCTTC	CSVEARAGSNEQFF
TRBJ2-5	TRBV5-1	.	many	TGCGCCAGCAGCTTGGCTCCCCGTACAGCGCAAGAGACCCAGTACTTC	CASSLAPRTAQETQYF
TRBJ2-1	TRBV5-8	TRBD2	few	TGTGCCAGCAGCTTGGCGATCGGACTAGCGGGAGTCAGTGAGCAGTTCTTC	CASSLAIGLAGVSEQFF
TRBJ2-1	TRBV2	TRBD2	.	TGTGCCAGCAGCGAGGGGACTAGCGGGAAGCCTGAGCAGTTCTTC	CASSEGTSGKPEQFF
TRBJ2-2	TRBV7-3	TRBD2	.	TGTGCCAGCAGCCTTACTAGCGGGAGTTACACCGGGGAGCTGTTTTTT	CASSLTSGSYTGELFF
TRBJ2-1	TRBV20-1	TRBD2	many	TGCAGTGCAACGGGAGGGTCCTACAATGAGCAGTTCTTC	CSATGGSYNEQFF
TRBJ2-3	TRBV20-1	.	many	TGCAGTGCGCGAGGATGGGGCGGGAGAGGGGGCGCAGATACGCAGTATTTT	CSARGWGGRGGADTQYF
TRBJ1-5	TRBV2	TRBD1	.	TGTGCCAGCTCTGGGAGGGGGACAGCTAGCAATCAGCCCCAGCATTTT	CASSGRGTASNQPQHF
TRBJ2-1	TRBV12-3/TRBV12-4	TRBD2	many	TGTGCCAGCAGGAACCTTCTAGCGGGAGTAAATGAGCAGTTCTTC	CASRNLLAGVNEQFF
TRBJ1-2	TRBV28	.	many	TGTGCCAGCAGTTCGCCCGGGACGGTCTATGGCTACACCTTC	CASSSPGTVYGYTF
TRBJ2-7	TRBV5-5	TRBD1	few	TGTGCCAGCAGCTTAGAATACAGGGGGTTCTACGAGCAGTACTTC	CASSLEYRGFYEQYF
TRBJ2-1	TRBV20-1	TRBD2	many	TGCAGTGCTCCGGCGGGAGCTGCCCACCACAATGAGCAGTTCTTC	CSAPAGAAHHNEQFF
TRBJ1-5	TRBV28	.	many	TGTGCCAGCAGTTTTGGGGGGTCGAGCAATCAGCCCCAGCATTTT	CASSFGGSSNQPQHF
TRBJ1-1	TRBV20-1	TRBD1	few	TGCAGTGCGGAAGTACAGGGGACAGAGGAAGCTTTCTTT	CSAEVQGTEEAFF
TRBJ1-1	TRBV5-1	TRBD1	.	TGCGCCAGCAGGACCTCACAGGGGGAAACCACTGAAGCTTTCTTT	CASRTSQGETTEAFF
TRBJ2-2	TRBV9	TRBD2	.	TGTGCCAGCAGCGACCGGAGCGGGATCCCGCCCGGGGAGCTGTTTTTT	CASSDRSGIPPGELFF
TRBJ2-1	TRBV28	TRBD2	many	TGTGCCAGCCTGGGACTAGCGGGAGTAGGGGCGAACAATGAGCAGTTCTTC	CASLGLAGVGANNEQFF
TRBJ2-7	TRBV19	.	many	TGTGCCAGCAGTATCGGACAGTTATACGAGCAGTACTTC	CASSIGQLYEQYF
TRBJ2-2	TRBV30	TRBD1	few	TGTGCCTGGAGTAGGGCAGGGGGCTTAAGAAAAACCGGGGAGCTGTTTTTT	CAWSRAGGLRKTGELFF
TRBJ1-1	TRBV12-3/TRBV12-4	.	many	TGTGCCAGCAGTTCGTCGACAGTTAACACTGAAGCTTTCTTT	CASSSSTVNTEAFF
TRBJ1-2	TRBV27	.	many	TGTGCCAGCAGTTTATTGGAGGGAGGAGGGGGCTACACCTTC	CASSLLEGGGGYTF
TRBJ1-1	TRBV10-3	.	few	TGTGCCATCAGTGAGTCATTCGGGGTGACTGAAGCTTTCTTT	CAISESFGVTEAFF